This T cell receptor beta chain originates from a study of long-term antiretroviral therapy in people with HIV. Germline V gene sequence: CDR1 MNHNY, CDR2 SVGAGI (reference sequence). Germline trimming cut 6 bases from V and 1 base from J; bases unmatched to any gene: 8. The CDR3 is made up of 15 amino acids. General observations from the study: Those clones which expanded before ART made up the dominant part of the repertoire at all time points.

With survey level as its setting, the immunoSEQ assay was v3.0. Only in-frame clones appear in the TCRdb table, and some are missing; sequencing was by immunoSEQ multiplex PCR. The sample carries tens of thousands of clones, roughly 80% recorded once. With respect to this clone: No antigen is known for it.

Source: unsorted PBMCs, taken 1.6 years after starting antiretroviral therapy. This chain uses TRBV6-6 with TRBJ2-7; 8 bases agree with TRBD1. This clonotype originated in a man aged 40-55 years with HIV. The CDR3 loop is CASRKTDRGSYEQYF. The DNA for the CDR3 is TGTGCCAGCAGAAAAACAGACAGGGGATCCTACGAGCAGTACTTC.